This T cell receptor beta chain was recorded in a study of cytomegalovirus exposure and HLA in healthy donors. In the study overall: The same platform was used for the 100 to 150 validation repertoires and the approximately 700 first-cohort repertoires, a later analysis reported.

Sequencing used immunoSEQ multiplex PCR; TCRdb keeps in-frame clones, though not all of them. The sample carries about 280,000 clones, 70% to 90% recorded once. As concerns this clone: Antigen specificity is unknown.

Germline CDR1 and CDR2: SGHAT and FQNNGV. V gave up 6 bases and J gave up 0 bases; unmatched junction bases: 9. The CDR3 has 17 amino acids. The donors were part of the approximately 120-subject validation cohort, which stood apart from the approximately 670-subject first cohort. Study-wide points: Most TCR sequences proved rare, with some public TCRs found in many donors.

The chain is built from TRBV11-2 and TRBJ2-7; 12 nucleotides line up with TRBD2. Sequencing was carried out using PBMCs. The TCR comes from a woman aged 18-29 years in good health and CMV-seronegative. In DNA form, the CDR3 reads TGTGCCAGCAGGATACCGGGACTAGCGGGCCCCTCCTACGAGCAGTACTTC. Its translation is CASRIPGLAGPSYEQYF.